This paragraph reports one T cell receptor beta chain. This sample is part of a study of cytomegalovirus exposure and HLA in healthy donors. Researchers ran the PCR with 60 Vbeta and 13 Jbeta primers. Only in-frame clones appear in the TCRdb table, and some are missing; sequencing was by immunoSEQ multiplex PCR. The profile shows under 150,000 clones, around 77% of them singletons. The CDR3 has 13 amino acids. CDR1 and CDR2 (germline): SGHRS, YFSETQ. V shed 5 bases, J shed 4 bases, and the junction held 4 bases outside the gene matches. Source material: PBMCs. The chain joins TRBV5-1 to TRBJ2-3, with 7 nucleotides matching TRBD1. The origin of this receptor is a woman aged 45-65 years in good health and CMV-seronegative. CDR3 bases: TGCGCCAGCAGAGAAGGGACAGCAGATACGCAGTATTTT. Protein: CASREGTADTQYF.